These 13 T cell receptor beta chains were all obtained from the same sample, sequenced in a study of T cell responses to AZD1222 COVID-19 vaccine. The repertoire was sequenced with immunoSEQ multiplex PCR; TCRdb's copy has only in-frame clones and lacks some. The sample holds approximately 100,000 clones, about 89% seen once. The material was peripheral blood, obtained 28 days after the second AZD1222 dose. The receptors derive from an adult who received the AZD1222 COVID-19 vaccine.

In this sample, this clone turned up once. This sequence joins TRBV5-1 and TRBJ2-7; 7 positions agree with TRBD1. The CDR3 is 13 residues long. V lost 5 bases, J lost 5 bases, and 7 bases stayed unmatched. Per germline, CDR1 SGHRS and CDR2 YFSETQ. Written as DNA, the CDR3 is TGCGCCAGCAGTTACGACAGGGCTGACGAGCAGTACTTC. Residues: CASSYDRADEQYF.

The chain uses TRBV5-5 and TRBJ2-7, with D hard to call. V lost 1 base, J lost 1 base, and 3 bases lay in between. Germline V gene sequence: CDR1 SGHKS, CDR2 YYEKEE (reference sequence). This CDR3 comprises 12 residues. The CDR3: CASSLTSYEQYF. The DNA of the CDR3 is TGTGCCAGCAGCTTGACTTCCTACGAGCAGTACTTC.

The CDR3 bases are TGTGCCACTATCTCAGCTATCTCTGGAAACACCATATATTTT. This codes for CATISAISGNTIYF. This chain joins TRBV19 and TRBJ1-3; D gene unclear. V was clipped by 10 bases and J by 0 bases, with 13 bases between them. CDR1 and CDR2 (germline): LNHDA, SQIVND (reference sequence). The CDR3 length is 14 residues.

The V and J genes are TRBV7-8 and TRBJ2-2, with D perhaps TRBD1 (6 bases). The CDR3 sequence is 16 residues long. Trimming stripped 5 bases from V and 6 bases from J, with 19 bases between. Germline CDR1 is SGHVS and CDR2 is FQNEAQ. This CDR3 reads CASSRTGSNRAGELFF. In DNA, the CDR3 is TGTGCCAGCAGCCGAACAGGGAGTAATCGGGCCGGGGAGCTGTTTTTT.

The chain is built from TRBV10-3 and TRBJ2-7, with D perhaps matching TRBD2 (6 bases). Germline V CDR1 and CDR2: ENHRY, SYGVKD. The CDR3 loop spans 13 amino acids. V was cut by 6 bases and J by 2 bases, with 11 bases left in between. CDR3 sequence: CAISGGMAYEQYF. Written as DNA, the CDR3 is TGTGCCATCAGCGGGGGTATGGCCTACGAGCAGTACTTC.

J is TRBJ2-7 and V is TRBV24-1, with 7 nucleotides matching TRBD1. The V gene's germline CDR1 is KGHDR and CDR2 SFDVKD. The V segment lost 3 bases and the J segment 0 bases; nucleotides outside the gene matches: 7. CDR3 size: 16 residues. In DNA, the CDR3 is TGTGCCACCAGTGATAGCTATCGGACAGGCTCCTACGAGCAGTACTTC. This translates into CATSDSYRTGSYEQYF.

V usage is TRBV30 and J usage is TRBJ1-2; TRBD1 matches at 7 bases. J lost 7 bases, V lost 7 bases, and 9 bases had no gene match. The CDR3 is 12 amino acids. The germline gives CDR1 GTSNPN, CDR2 SVGIG (reference sequence). The CDR3 DNA is TGTGCCTACGAACAGGGGTCTCGTGGCTACACCTTC. Translated, it gives CAYEQGSRGYTF.

The chain joins TRBV7-2 to TRBJ1-4; perhaps TRBD1 as D (5 bases). This CDR3 has 16 residues. CDR1 SGHTA and CDR2 FQGNSA come from the germline V gene. Trimming removed 3 bases from V and 0 bases from J, with 11 bases in between. Here the CDR3 reads CASSFGHAATNEKLFF. DNA of the CDR3: TGTGCCAGCAGCTTCGGACACGCCGCAACTAATGAAAAACTGTTTTTT. Using reference TRBV7-2 and TRBJ1-4 for the parts outside the CDR3, the full variable domain is GAGVSQSPSNKVTEKGKDVELRCDPISGHTALYWYRQSLGQGLEFLIYFQGNSAPDKSGLPSDRFSAERTGGSVSTLTIQRTQQEDSAVYLCASSFGHAATNEKLFFGSGTQLSVL.

This clone appeared a single time. The chain is built from TRBV28 and TRBJ1-2; TRBD1 might be the D (6 bases). This CDR3 is 12 amino acids long. Germline lookup yields CDR1 MDHEN and CDR2 SYDVKM. V gave up 11 bases and J gave up 7 bases, with 17 bases separating them. The CDR3 sequence: CAGRGGARGYTF. CDR3 sequence (DNA): TGTGCCGGCCGCGGGGGGGCGCGTGGCTACACCTTC.

This chain connects TRBV9 to TRBJ2-3; TRBD1 agrees at 7 bases. Germline V gene data show CDR1 as SGDLS and CDR2 as YYNGEE. The CDR3 sequence is 15 residues long. The V segment lost 2 bases and the J segment 0 bases; nucleotides outside the gene matches: 3. CDR3 coding DNA: TGTGCCAGCAGCGTGTGGGACAGTAGCACAGATACGCAGTATTTT. Protein sequence: CASSVWDSSTDTQYF.

V and J are TRBV28 and TRBJ1-5, with D hard to call. The CDR3 covers 14 residues. Germline V lookup: CDR1 MDHEN, CDR2 SYDVKM. Trimming cost V 5 bases and J 8 bases, with 16 bases left between them. The CDR3 sequence is CASSRAPVREPQHF. CDR3 nucleotides: TGTGCCAGCAGTCGCGCCCCGGTGCGAGAGCCCCAGCATTTT.

The chain joins TRBV19 to TRBJ1-2; TRBD1 might be the D (5 bases). The CDR3 runs 15 residues. CDR1 LNHDA and CDR2 SQIVND come from the germline V gene (reference sequence). Trimming cost V 5 bases and J 5 bases, with 18 bases left between them. Written as DNA, the CDR3 is TGTGCCAGTAGTGGCTCAGCAGGGTTTGGGTATGGCTACACCTTC. It specifies CASSGSAGFGYGYTF.

The J gene is TRBJ2-7, the V gene TRBV5-5, with D possibly TRBD2 on 5 matching bases. The CDR3 loop spans 13 amino acids. The V gene's germline CDR1 is SGHKS and CDR2 YYEKEE (reference sequence). V shed 6 bases and J shed 7 bases, with 17 bases lying between them. The CDR3 DNA reads as TGTGCCAGCACCATAGAGGGCCCGGGGGAGCAGTACTTC. This gives the protein CASTIEGPGEQYF.